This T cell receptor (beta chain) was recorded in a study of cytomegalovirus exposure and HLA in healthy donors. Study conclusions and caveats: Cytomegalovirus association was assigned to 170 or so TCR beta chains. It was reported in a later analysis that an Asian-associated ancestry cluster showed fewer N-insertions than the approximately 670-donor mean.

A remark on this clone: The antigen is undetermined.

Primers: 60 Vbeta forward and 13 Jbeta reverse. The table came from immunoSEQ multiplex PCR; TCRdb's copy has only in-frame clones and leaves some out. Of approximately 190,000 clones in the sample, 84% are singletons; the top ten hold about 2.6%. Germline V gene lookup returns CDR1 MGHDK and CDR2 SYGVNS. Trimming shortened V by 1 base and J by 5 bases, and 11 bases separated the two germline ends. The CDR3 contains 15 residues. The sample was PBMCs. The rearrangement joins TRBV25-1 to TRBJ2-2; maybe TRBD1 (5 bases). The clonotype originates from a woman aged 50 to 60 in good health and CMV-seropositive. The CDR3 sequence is CASSELGRDTGELFF. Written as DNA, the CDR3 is TGTGCCAGCAGTGAATTGGGCAGGGATACCGGGGAGCTGTTTTTT.